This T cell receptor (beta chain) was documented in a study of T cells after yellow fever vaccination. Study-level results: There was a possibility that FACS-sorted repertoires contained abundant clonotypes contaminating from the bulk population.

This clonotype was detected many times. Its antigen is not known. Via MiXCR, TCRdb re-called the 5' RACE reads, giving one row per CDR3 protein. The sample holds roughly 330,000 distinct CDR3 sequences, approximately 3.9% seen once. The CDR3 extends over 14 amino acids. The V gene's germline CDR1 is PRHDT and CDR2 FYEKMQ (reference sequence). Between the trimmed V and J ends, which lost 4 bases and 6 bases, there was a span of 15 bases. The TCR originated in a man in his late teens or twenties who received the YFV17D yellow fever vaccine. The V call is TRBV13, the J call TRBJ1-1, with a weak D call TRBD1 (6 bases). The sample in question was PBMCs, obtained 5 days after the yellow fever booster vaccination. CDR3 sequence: CASSSDLGGSEAFF. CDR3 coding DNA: TGTGCCAGCAGCTCAGACCTAGGGGGGTCTGAAGCTTTCTTT.